This T cell receptor beta chain was identified during a study of kidney transplant recipient with SARS-CoV-2 infection. TCRdb re-derived calls from the reads in MiXCR, one entry per CDR3 protein. Of 200,000 to 250,000 distinct CDR3 sequences in the sample, about 28% were seen once. The CDR3 has 16 residues. The germline gives CDR1 SGHAT, CDR2 FQDESV (reference sequence). Concerning this clonotype: This may be a read error: a much more frequent sequence differs by one nucleotide.

The sequence came from a male patient in his thirties who had COVID-19 and was a kidney transplant recipient. Some of the T cells may derive from the graft donor. The chain recombines TRBV11-1 with TRBJ2-4; the match to TRBD2 covers 9 bases. The material was a blood sample, obtained at baseline and on roughly day 120 from a kidney transplant recipient. As DNA, the CDR3 is TGTGCCAGCAGCTTAGTAGCGGGGGCGGGTAGAAACATTCAGCACTTC. Protein product: CASSLVAGAGRNIQHF.